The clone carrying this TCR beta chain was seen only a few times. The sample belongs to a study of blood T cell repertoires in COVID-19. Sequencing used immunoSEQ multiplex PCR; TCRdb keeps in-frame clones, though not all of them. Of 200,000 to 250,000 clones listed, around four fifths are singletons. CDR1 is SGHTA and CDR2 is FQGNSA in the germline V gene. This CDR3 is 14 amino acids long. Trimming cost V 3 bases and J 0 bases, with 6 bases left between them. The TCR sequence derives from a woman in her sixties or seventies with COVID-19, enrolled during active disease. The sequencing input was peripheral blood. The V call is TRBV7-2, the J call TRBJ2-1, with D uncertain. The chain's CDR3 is CASSFIPSYNEQFF. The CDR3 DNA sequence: TGTGCCAGCAGCTTTATTCCCTCCTACAATGAGCAGTTCTTC.